These 15 T cell receptor beta chains originate from one sample sequenced in a study of T cells in women clearing cervical HPV infection. Measured with immunoSEQ multiplex PCR; TCRdb has only the in-frame clones, and not every one. This specimen shows about 36,000 clones; the ten leading clones hold around 1.7%. Input material: blood buffy coat. These receptors all stem from a woman aged 18 to 75 with a cervical HPV16 infection that either progressed to CIN3+ or cleared (not recorded which).

Details on this clone: The CDR3 is cut off 3 residues early in the read; its end comes from the germline J gene. This chain joins TRBV7-9 and TRBJ1-1, with 7 bases identical to TRBD1. This CDR3 is built from 12 residues. Germline CDR1 SEHNR, CDR2 FQNEAQ (reference sequence). Trimming took 5 bases from V and 7 from J; bases not matched to a gene: 4. Partial CDR3 DNA: TGTGCCAGCAGCAGACAGGGCCTTGAA. The encoded protein is CASSRQGLE. From start to end, the CDR3 is CASSRQGLEAFF.

Of note for this clone: The read stops 3 residues short of the end of the CDR3; the missing end is completed from the germline J gene. This rearrangement joins TRBV4-2 to TRBJ2-5, with D perhaps assigned TRBD1 or TRBD2 (5 bases each). Germline-derived CDR1 and CDR2 are LGHNA and YNFKEQ. Trimming shortened V by 0 bases and J by 5 bases, and 10 bases separated the two germline ends. The CDR3 is made up of 14 amino acids. The CDR3 spells CASSQELREETQYF. CDR3 bases read: TGTGCCAGCAGCCAAGAACTCAGGGAGGAGACC.

About this clone: The sequenced fragment ends 3 residues before the CDR3 boundary, so the rest is inferred from the germline J gene. J is TRBJ1-4 and V is TRBV7-6, with 12 bases matching TRBD1. Germline V gene lookup returns CDR1 SGHVS and CDR2 FNYEAQ. There are 18 residues in the CDR3. The DNA read from the CDR3 is TGTGCCAGCAGCTTAGGGGGGGGGACAGGGGGCAGTAATTCACCA. Amino acid sequence: CASSLGGGTGGSNSP. The entire CDR3 protein reads CASSLGGGTGGSNSPLFF.

About this clone: Sequencing ends 3 residues short of the CDR3 end; the germline J gene provides the rest. The V and J genes are TRBV18 and TRBJ1-4; 7 positions match TRBD1. Per germline, CDR1 KGHSH and CDR2 LQKENI. There are 15 residues in the CDR3. CDR3: CASSPRDSSNSPLFF. CDR3 bases read: TGTGCCAGCTCACCCCGGGACAGTTCTAATTCACCA.

Of note for this clone: The read halts 3 residues ahead of the CDR3 end, with the missing end drawn from the germline J gene. The chain is built from TRBV27 and TRBJ2-2; no firm D call. The germline CDR1 and CDR2 sequences are MNHEY and SMNVEV (reference sequence). CDR3 length: 13 amino acids. The covered CDR3 bases are TGTGCCAGCAGTGTACTGTATAATTCACCG. It encodes CASSVLYNSP. The entire CDR3 protein is CASSVLYNSPLFF.

In the case of this clone: The CDR3 end is not reached by the read, which stops 3 residues before it; the germline J gene fills it in. Other nucleotide sequences from this sample produce the same CDR3. The chain is built from TRBV18 and TRBJ2-1; 8 nucleotides match TRBD1. Germline values: CDR1 KGHSH, CDR2 LQKENI. V was pared by 4 bases and J by 7 bases, with 3 bases of the junction left unmatched. CDR3 size: 13 residues. The CDR3 loop is CASSRQGSNEQFF. The sequenced part of the CDR3 DNA is TGTGCCAGCTCACGACAGGGGTCTAATGAG. The entire variable domain, with the rest obtained from reference TRBV18 and TRBJ2-1, is as follows: NAGVMQNPRHLVRRRGQEARLRCSPMKGHSHVYWYRQLPEEGLKFMVYLQKENIIDESGMPKERFSAEFPKEGPSILRIQQVVRGDSAAYFCASSRQGSNEQFFGPGTRLTVL.

A note on this clone: The CDR3 end lies 3 residues beyond the end of the read and is filled in from the germline J gene. The chain carries TRBV13 and TRBJ2-1, with D possibly matching TRBD1 (5 bases). Trimming pared 2 bases from V and 3 bases from J, leaving 11 bases between. Germline-derived CDR1 and CDR2 are PRHDT and FYEKMQ (reference sequence). This CDR3 contains 15 residues. CDR3 bases read: TGTGCCAGCAGCTTACGACAGCGAAACTACAATGAG. Protein sequence: CASSLRQRNYNE. The whole CDR3 protein is CASSLRQRNYNEQFF.

CDR3 loop: CSAERGPSTDTQYF. The sequenced CDR3 bases are TGCAGTGCTGAGCGGGGGCCCAGCACAGATACG. The V gene is TRBV20-1, the J gene TRBJ2-3; 8 bases line up with TRBD2. The read is 3 residues too short to cover the CDR3 end, so that end is filled in from the germline J gene. Trimming at V came to 5 bases and at J to 0 bases, leaving 4 bases not matched to a gene. This CDR3 contains 14 residues. Germline values: CDR1 DFQATT, CDR2 SNEGSKA (reference sequence).

As to this clone: The DNA ends 3 residues before the CDR3 does, and the rest of the CDR3 is filled in from the germline J gene. The chain joins TRBV5-1 to TRBJ1-1; the match to TRBD1 covers 9 bases. CDR1 SGHRS and CDR2 YFSETQ come from the germline V gene. The V gene end was trimmed by 6 bases and the J gene end by 5 bases; junction bases not matched to a gene: 8. The CDR3 totals 14 residues. The CDR3 is CASTLTGGDTEAFF. The DNA read from the CDR3 is TGCGCCAGCACGCTGACAGGGGGGGATACTGAA.

As regards this clone: The sequence runs out 3 residues before the end of the CDR3; the remainder is reconstructed from the germline J gene. The chain employs TRBV20-1 and TRBJ2-5; 7 bases fit TRBD1. CDR1 is DFQATT and CDR2 is SNEGSKA in the germline V gene (reference sequence). The CDR3 is 14 residues long. V was pared by 4 bases and J by 5 bases, with 10 bases of the junction left unmatched. CDR3 DNA, as far as it was read: TGCAGTGCTAAGGGCGGAACAGGGGCGGAGACC. Encoded protein: CSAKGGTGAET. The whole CDR3 sequence reads CSAKGGTGAETQYF.

Of note for this clone: The read ends 3 residues early relative to the CDR3; the germline J gene fills the gap. The chain recombines TRBV2 with TRBJ1-2, with D maybe TRBD1 (6 bases). The CDR3 covers 15 residues. CDR1 is SNHLY, CDR2 FYNNEI, per germline. Trimming shortened V by 4 bases and J by 3 bases, and 15 bases separated the two germline ends. CDR3 DNA, as far as it was read: TGTGCCAGCAGTGGCCTTCAACAGGGTTACTATGGC. Its translation is CASSGLQQGYYG. The whole CDR3 is CASSGLQQGYYGYTF. Combining the CDR3 with reference TRBV2 and TRBJ1-2 gives the whole variable domain EPEVTQTPSHQVTQMGQEVILRCVPISNHLYFYWYRQILGQKVEFLVSFYNNEISEKSEIFDDQFSVERPDGSNFTLKIRSTKLEDSAMYFCASSGLQQGYYGYTFGSGTRLTVV.

Comment on this clone: The CDR3 end falls 3 residues outside the read, so it is completed with the germline J gene. In the same sample, other DNA sequences code for this CDR3. The chain has TRBV23-1 and TRBJ1-3; tentative D call: TRBD1 (6 bases). TRBV23-1 is assigned to the ORF class and has an uncertain function. This CDR3 is built from 12 residues. This chain's CDR3 is CASTGTPDPIYF. The sequenced CDR3 bases are TGCGCCAGCACTGGGACACCAGATCCC.

Comments on this clone: From the germline J gene comes the end of the CDR3, since the read stops 3 residues before it. The rearrangement uses TRBV5-4 and TRBJ2-3; TRBD2 agrees at 12 bases. The V gene's germline CDR1 is SGHNT and CDR2 YYREEE (reference sequence). The CDR3 consists of 16 residues. V gave up 3 bases and J gave up 2 bases; unmatched junction bases: 4. The DNA read from the CDR3 is TGTGCCAGCAGCTACGCTAGCGGGGGGGACACAGATACG. This gives the protein CASSYASGGDTDT. The full CDR3 protein is CASSYASGGDTDTQYF.

Points on this clone: The read terminates 3 residues before the CDR3 end, so the remaining end is supplied by the germline J gene. This chain uses TRBV29-1 with TRBJ2-4, with 8 nucleotides matching TRBD1. The V gene's germline CDR1 is SQVTM and CDR2 ANQGSEA. The CDR3 consists of 12 residues. The CDR3 DNA, read in part, is TGCAGCGTTGTAAAGACAGGGGAGACT. It codes for CSVVKTGET. In full, the CDR3 reads CSVVKTGETQYF. The full variable domain, completed using reference TRBV29-1 and TRBJ2-4, is SAVISQKPSRDICQRGTSLTIQCQVDSQVTMMFWYRQQPGQSLTLIATANQGSEATYESGFVIDKFPISRPNLTFSTLTVSNMSPEDSSIYLCSVVKTGETQYFGAGTRLSVL.

Worth noting for this clone: The CDR3 is cut off 3 residues early in the read; its end comes from the germline J gene. The rearrangement links TRBV18 to TRBJ1-3; possibly TRBD1 for D (6 bases). CDR3 length: 18 amino acids. The germline V gene has CDR1 KGHSH and CDR2 LQKENI. V was trimmed by 6 bases and J by 0 bases, leaving 21 bases between them. The CDR3 protein is CASSQSEVDRSSGNTIYF. The part of the CDR3 DNA that was read is TGTGCCAGCTCGCAATCGGAGGTCGACAGGAGCTCTGGAAACACC. Complete variable domain (other parts from reference TRBV18 and TRBJ1-3): NAGVMQNPRHLVRRRGQEARLRCSPMKGHSHVYWYRQLPEEGLKFMVYLQKENIIDESGMPKERFSAEFPKEGPSILRIQQVVRGDSAAYFCASSQSEVDRSSGNTIYFGEGSWLTVV.